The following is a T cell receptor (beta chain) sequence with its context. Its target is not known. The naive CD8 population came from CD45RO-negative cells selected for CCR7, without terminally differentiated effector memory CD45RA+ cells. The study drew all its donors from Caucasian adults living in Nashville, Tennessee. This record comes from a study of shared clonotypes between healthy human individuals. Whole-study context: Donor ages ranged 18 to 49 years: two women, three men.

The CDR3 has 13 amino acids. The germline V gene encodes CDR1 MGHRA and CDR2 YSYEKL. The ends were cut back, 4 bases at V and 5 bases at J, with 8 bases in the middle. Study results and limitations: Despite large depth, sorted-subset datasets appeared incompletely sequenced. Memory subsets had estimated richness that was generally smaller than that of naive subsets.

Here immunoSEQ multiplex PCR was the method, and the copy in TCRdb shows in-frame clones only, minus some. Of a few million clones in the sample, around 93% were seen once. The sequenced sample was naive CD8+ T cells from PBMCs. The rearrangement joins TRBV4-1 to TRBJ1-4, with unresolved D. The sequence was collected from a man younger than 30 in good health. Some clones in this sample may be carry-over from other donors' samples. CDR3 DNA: TGCGCCAGCAGCCTCGGTGGAAATGAAAAACTGTTTTTT. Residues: CASSLGGNEKLFF.